The sample holds one count of the clone carrying this T cell receptor (beta chain). Membership in each cohort depended on participant-reported clinical history. Germline CDR1 is SGDLS and CDR2 is YYNGEE. Trimming left V 4 bases short and J 6 bases short, with 28 bases between. CDR3 length: 18 residues. This sample was included in a study of blood T cell repertoires in COVID-19. Study as a whole: T cells, B-cell-depleted T cells, or PBMCs supplied cDNA or gDNA.

In the original workflow: Quantification of nucleated cells was approximated via reference gene primer amplification. Clones were sequenced by immunoSEQ multiplex PCR, and TCRdb holds only the in-frame ones, with some missing. D and trimming come from the DNA, and the V and J calls and clone size come from that table. The data show a few hundred thousand clones, about 85% seen once. The chain combines TRBV9 with TRBJ1-2; weak D call: TRBD1 (5 bases). The source material was PBMCs or T cells enriched from blood (not recorded which). This sequence originates from a woman between 50 and 59 years old who had recovered from COVID-19. The CDR3, as DNA: TGTGCCAGCAGCCCCGGCGGGGCGACGGAATTCGGTTTAGATGGCTACACCTTC. Translated, it gives CASSPGGATEFGLDGYTF.